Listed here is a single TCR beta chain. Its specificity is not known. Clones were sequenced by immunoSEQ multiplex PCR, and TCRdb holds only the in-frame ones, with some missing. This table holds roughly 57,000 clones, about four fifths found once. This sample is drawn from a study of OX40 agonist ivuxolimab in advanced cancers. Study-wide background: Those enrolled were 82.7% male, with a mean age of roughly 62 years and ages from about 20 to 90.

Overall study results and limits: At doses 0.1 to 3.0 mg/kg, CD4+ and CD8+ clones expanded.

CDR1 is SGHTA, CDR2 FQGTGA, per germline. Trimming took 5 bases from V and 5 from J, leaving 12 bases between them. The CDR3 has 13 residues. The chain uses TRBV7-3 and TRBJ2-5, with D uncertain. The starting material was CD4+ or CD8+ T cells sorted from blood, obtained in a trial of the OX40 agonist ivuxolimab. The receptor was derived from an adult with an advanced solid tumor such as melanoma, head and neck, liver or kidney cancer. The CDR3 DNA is TGTGCCAGCAGCCCCCCAGGCTCCGAGACCCAGTACTTC. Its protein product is CASSPPGSETQYF.